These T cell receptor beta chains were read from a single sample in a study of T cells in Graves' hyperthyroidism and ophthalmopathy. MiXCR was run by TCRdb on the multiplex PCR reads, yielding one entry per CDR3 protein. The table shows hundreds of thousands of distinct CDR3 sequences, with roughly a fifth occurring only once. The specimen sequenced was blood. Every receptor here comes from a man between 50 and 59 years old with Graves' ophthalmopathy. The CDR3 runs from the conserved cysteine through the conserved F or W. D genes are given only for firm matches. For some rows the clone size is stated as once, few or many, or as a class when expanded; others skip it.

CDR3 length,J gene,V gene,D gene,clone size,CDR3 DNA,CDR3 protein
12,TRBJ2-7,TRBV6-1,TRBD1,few,TGTGCCAGCTGGGGACAGGGTTACGAGCAGTACTTC,CASWGQGYEQYF
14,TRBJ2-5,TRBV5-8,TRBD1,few,TGTGCCAGCAGCTTGGGGCAGGGGGTGGAGACCCAGTACTTC,CASSLGQGVETQYF
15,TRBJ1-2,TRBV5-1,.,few,TGCGCCAGCAGCTTGGGGACACCCAAGGGCTATGGCTACACCTTC,CASSLGTPKGYGYTF
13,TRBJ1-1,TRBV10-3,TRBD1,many,TGTGCCATCAGCTGGACAGGAAACACTGAAGCTTTCTTT,CAISWTGNTEAFF
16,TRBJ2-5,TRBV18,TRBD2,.,TGTGCCAGCTCACCACCCCGACTAGCGGGCCAAGAGACCCAGTACTTC,CASSPPRLAGQETQYF
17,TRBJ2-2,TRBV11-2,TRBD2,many,TGTGCCAGCAGCCAACTAGCGGGAGGGCCTATTACCGGGGAGCTGTTTTTT,CASSQLAGGPITGELFF
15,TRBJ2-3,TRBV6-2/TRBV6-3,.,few,TGTGCCAGCAGTTATCGACAACCTAGCACAGATACGCAGTATTTT,CASSYRQPSTDTQYF
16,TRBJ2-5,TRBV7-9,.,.,TGTGCCAGCAGCCCGGGCCAGGTGAACGGCCAAGAGACCCAGTACTTC,CASSPGQVNGQETQYF
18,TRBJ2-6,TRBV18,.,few,TGTGCCAGCTCGTCGCGGGCGGTGGAGGTTTCTGGGGCCAACGTCCTGACTTTC,CASSSRAVEVSGANVLTF
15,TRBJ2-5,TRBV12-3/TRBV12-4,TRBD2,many,TGTGCCAGCAGTCGGACTAGCGGGAGCAGAGAGACCCAGTACTTC,CASSRTSGSRETQYF
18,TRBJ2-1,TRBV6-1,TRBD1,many,TGTGCCAGCAGTACAGGGGCCCCTTCCTTAGCCCCCTACAATGAGCAGTTCTTC,CASSTGAPSLAPYNEQFF
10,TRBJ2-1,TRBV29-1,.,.,TGCAGCGTCCTAAGCCCTGAGCAGTTCTTC,CSVLSPEQFF
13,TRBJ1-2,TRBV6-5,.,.,TGTGCCAGCAGTTACGGACGGCACTATGGCTACACCTTC,CASSYGRHYGYTF
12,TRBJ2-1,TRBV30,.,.,TGTGCCTGGGGGGGCGGGGACATCGAGCAGTTCTTC,CAWGGGDIEQFF
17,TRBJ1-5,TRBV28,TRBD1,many,TGTGCCAGCAGTTTATTCGGGGGGGGACAGGGGTTTCAGCCCCAGCATTTT,CASSLFGGGQGFQPQHF
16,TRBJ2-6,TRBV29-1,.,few,TGCAGCCCTACTCAGGGACACTGCTCTGGGGCCAACGTCCTGACTTTC,CSPTQGHCSGANVLTF
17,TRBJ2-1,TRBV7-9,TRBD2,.,TGTGCCAGCAGCTTAGTACTAGCGGTAAACTCCTACAATGAGCAGTTCTTC,CASSLVLAVNSYNEQFF
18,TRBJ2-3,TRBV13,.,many,TGTGCCAGCAGCTTAGTAGGGTTTGGTGGGAGCGATCCAGATACGCAGTATTTT,CASSLVGFGGSDPDTQYF
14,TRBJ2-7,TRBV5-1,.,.,TGCGCCAGCAGCTTAGATGCCACAGGGCGCGAGCAGTACTTC,CASSLDATGREQYF
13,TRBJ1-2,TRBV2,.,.,TGTGCCAGCAGTGAAGAACGGTGGCTTGGCTACACCTTC,CASSEERWLGYTF
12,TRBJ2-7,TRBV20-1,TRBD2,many,TGCAGTGCTAATGCGGGAGGTTACGAGCAGTACTTC,CSANAGGYEQYF
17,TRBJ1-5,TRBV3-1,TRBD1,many,TGTGCCAGCAGCCATCACGGGGACAGGGGTGCGAATCAGCCCCAGCATTTT,CASSHHGDRGANQPQHF
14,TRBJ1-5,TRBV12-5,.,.,TGTGCTAGTGGTTTGGAGGGTGCGGGTCAGCCCCAGCATTTT,CASGLEGAGQPQHF
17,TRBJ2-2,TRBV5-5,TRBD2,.,TGTGCCAGCAGCTTGTCGGGGGGATCCTTCAGCACCGGGGAGCTGTTTTTT,CASSLSGGSFSTGELFF
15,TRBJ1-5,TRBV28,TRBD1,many,TGTGCCAGCAGTGGGACAGGGTTCAGCAATCAGCCCCAGCATTTT,CASSGTGFSNQPQHF
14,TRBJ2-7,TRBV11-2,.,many,TGTGCCAGCAGCTCAGGAGGGCATTCCTACGAGCAGTACTTC,CASSSGGHSYEQYF
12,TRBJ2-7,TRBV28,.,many,TGTGCCAGCAGCCGGCAGTACACTGAACAGTACTTC,CASSRQYTEQYF
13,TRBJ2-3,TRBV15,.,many,TGTGCCACCATGGTCCGGGGGACGGATACGCAGTATTTT,CATMVRGTDTQYF
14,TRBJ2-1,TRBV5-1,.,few,TGCGCCAGCAGCCCCGGGGGGCCAGGCGGGGAGCAGTTCTTC,CASSPGGPGGEQFF
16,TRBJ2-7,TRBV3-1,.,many,TGTGCCAGCAGCCCTCGGGGGAGCTTTTCAAACTACGAGCAGTACTTC,CASSPRGSFSNYEQYF
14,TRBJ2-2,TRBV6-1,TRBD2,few,TGTGCCAGCAGGATAGCGGGATACACCGGGGAGCTGTTTTTT,CASRIAGYTGELFF
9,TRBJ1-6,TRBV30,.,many,TGTGCCGTCGCACCACCCCTCCACTTT,CAVAPPLHF
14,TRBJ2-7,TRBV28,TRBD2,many,TGTGCCAGCAGTCCCGGACTAGCGGGTGGGGAGCAGTACTTC,CASSPGLAGGEQYF
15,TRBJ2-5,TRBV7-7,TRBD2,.,TGTGCTAGCAGCCGCGGGAGCCCTGTCGGAGAGACCCAGTACTTC,CASSRGSPVGETQYF
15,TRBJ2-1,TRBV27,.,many,TGTGCCAGCAGTTCCCCTAGGGGCTTTGGCGATGAGCAGTTCTTC,CASSSPRGFGDEQFF
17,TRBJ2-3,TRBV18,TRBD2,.,TGTGCCAGCTCACCACTCCCTAGCGGGAGCCTAGCAGATACGCAGTATTTT,CASSPLPSGSLADTQYF
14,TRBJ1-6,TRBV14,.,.,TGTGCCAGCAGCCAAGGGGGTACTAATTCACCCCTCCACTTT,CASSQGGTNSPLHF
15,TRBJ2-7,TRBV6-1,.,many,TGTGCCAGCAGTTCCGTCGACGAGGGGGCCTACGAGCAGTACTTC,CASSSVDEGAYEQYF
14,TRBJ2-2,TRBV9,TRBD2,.,TGTGCCAGCAGCGTAACTAGCGGCACCGGGGAGCTGTTTTTT,CASSVTSGTGELFF
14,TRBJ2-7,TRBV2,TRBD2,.,TGTGCCAGCAGAGCCGGGACTAGCAGTTACGAGCAGTACTTC,CASRAGTSSYEQYF
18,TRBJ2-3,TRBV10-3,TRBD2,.,TGTGCCATCAGTGCAGTGAGCCTCTATAGCGGGAGGACAGATACGCAGTATTTT,CAISAVSLYSGRTDTQYF
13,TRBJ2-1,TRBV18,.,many,TGTGCCAGCTCACCACAAACAGGGAATGAGCAGTTCTTC,CASSPQTGNEQFF
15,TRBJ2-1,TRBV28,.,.,TGTGCCAGCAGCTCAATTCCTACAACAGGGAATGAGCAGTTCTTC,CASSSIPTTGNEQFF
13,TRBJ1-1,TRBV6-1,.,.,TGTGCCAGCAGTGAAGGGAGGGACACTGAAGCTTTCTTT,CASSEGRDTEAFF
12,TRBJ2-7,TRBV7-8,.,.,TGTGCCAGCACCAATCAAGTCAGGGAGCAGTACTTC,CASTNQVREQYF